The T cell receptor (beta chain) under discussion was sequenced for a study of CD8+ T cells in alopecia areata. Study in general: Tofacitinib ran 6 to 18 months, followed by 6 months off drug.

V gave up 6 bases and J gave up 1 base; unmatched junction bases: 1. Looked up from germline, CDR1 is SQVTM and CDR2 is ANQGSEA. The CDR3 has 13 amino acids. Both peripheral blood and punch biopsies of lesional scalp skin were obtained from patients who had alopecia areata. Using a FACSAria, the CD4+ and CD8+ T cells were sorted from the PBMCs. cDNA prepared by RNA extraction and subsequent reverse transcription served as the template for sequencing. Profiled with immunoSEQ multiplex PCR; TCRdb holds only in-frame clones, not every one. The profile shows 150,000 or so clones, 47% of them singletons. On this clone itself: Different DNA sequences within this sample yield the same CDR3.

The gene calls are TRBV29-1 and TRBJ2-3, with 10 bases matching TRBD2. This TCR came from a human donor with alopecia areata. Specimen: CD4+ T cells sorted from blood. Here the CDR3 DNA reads TGCAGCGTCGGGACTAGCGGCACAGATACGCAGTATTTT. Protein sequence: CSVGTSGTDTQYF.